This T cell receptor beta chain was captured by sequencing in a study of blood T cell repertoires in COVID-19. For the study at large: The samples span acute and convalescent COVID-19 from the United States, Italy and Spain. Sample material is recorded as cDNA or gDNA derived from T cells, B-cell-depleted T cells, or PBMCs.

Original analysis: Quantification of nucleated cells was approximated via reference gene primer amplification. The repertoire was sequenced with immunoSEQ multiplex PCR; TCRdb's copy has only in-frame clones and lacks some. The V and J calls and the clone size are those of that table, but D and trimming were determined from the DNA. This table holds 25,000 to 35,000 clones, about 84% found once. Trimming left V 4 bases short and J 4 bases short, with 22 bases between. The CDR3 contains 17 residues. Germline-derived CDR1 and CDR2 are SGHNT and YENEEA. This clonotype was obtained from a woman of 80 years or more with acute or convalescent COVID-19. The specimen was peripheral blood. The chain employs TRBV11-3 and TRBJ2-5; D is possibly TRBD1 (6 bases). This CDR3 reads CASSSPRRQAGRETQYF. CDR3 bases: TGTGCCAGCAGCTCGCCCCGCCGACAGGCAGGACGAGAGACCCAGTACTTC. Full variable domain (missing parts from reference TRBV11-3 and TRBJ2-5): EAGVVQSPRYKIIEKKQPVAFWCNPISGHNTLYWYLQNLGQGPELLIRYENEEAVDDSQLPKDRFSAERLKGVDSTLKIQPAELGDSAVYLCASSSPRRQAGRETQYFGPGTRLLVL.